This is a list of T cell receptor beta chains from one sample in a study of shared T cell receptors in the human thymus. Assay: immunoSEQ multiplex PCR; the TCRdb copy retains only in-frame clones and omits some. The data contain 450,000 to 650,000 clones, approximately 80% of them seen just once; the ten biggest clones take up approximately 0.013%. The same data also contributed to another study, on human thymus T cells.

Sequenced input: thymocytes. The receptors originated from a boy younger than two with a congenital heart defect. Each CDR3 is given with its conserved first and last residue. A D gene is named only where the DNA matches it firmly. Only part of the rows carry a size: once, few, many, or a class if the clone is expanded.

>NA|TRBV11-3|TRBJ2-7|NA
CASSLVSGGLSYEQYF
TGTGCCAGCAGCTTAGTTTCGGGGGGCCTCAGTTACGAGCAGTACTTC
>NA|TRBV10-3|TRBJ2-1|TRBD2
CAIAGSVGGEQFF
TGTGCGATAGCGGGATCCGTCGGGGGTGAGCAGTTCTTC
>NA|TRBV7-6|TRBJ2-1|NA
CASSFLGTGIEREFSNEQFF
TGTGCCAGCAGCTTTCTCGGGACAGGGATCGAGCGGGAGTTCTCCAATGAGCAGTTCTTC
>once|TRBV28|TRBJ1-2|NA
CASSSRGGGGYGYTF
TGTGCCAGCAGCTCTCGTGGGGGAGGTGGCTATGGCTACACCTTC
>NA|TRBV28|TRBJ2-1|NA
CASTHRRGLTYNEQFF
TGTGCCAGCACCCATAGGAGGGGGCTGACCTACAATGAGCAGTTCTTC
>NA|TRBV29-1|TRBJ2-5|TRBD2
CSVVPSGSNNLWEETQYF
TGCAGCGTTGTGCCTAGCGGCTCGAATAACCTCTGGGAAGAGACCCAGTACTTC
>NA|TRBV6-1|TRBJ2-1|NA
CASTTGHLEDNEQFF
TGTGCCAGCACGACGGGACATCTCGAAGACAATGAGCAGTTCTTC
>NA|TRBV7-9|TRBJ2-1|TRBD2
CASSNSGGPYNEQFF
TGTGCCAGCAGCAACAGCGGGGGCCCCTACAATGAGCAGTTCTTC
>once|TRBV4-2|TRBJ2-3|TRBD2
CASSQVDLAGGGTDTQYF
TGTGCCAGCAGCCAAGTAGACCTAGCGGGAGGGGGCACAGATACGCAGTATTTT
>NA|TRBV13|TRBJ1-1|NA
CASSLGGTENTEAFF
TGTGCCAGCAGCTTAGGAGGGACTGAGAACACTGAAGCTTTCTTT
>few|TRBV11-2|TRBJ2-3|TRBD2
CASSLETSGRPSTDTQYF
TGTGCCAGCAGCTTGGAGACTAGCGGGAGGCCTAGCACAGATACGCAGTATTTT
>NA|TRBV28|TRBJ2-7|TRBD2
CASSLWGTSGYEQYF
TGTGCCAGCAGCCTATGGGGGACTAGCGGATACGAGCAGTACTTC
>NA|TRBV27|TRBJ2-3|TRBD2
CASSHRWTSGRGGTDTQYF
TGTGCCAGCAGTCACCGTTGGACTAGCGGGAGGGGGGGCACAGATACGCAGTATTTT
>NA|TRBV4-1|TRBJ2-1|NA
CASSQAVIPGLTYNEQFF
TGCGCCAGCAGCCAGGCGGTGATCCCGGGACTGACCTACAATGAGCAGTTCTTC
>NA|TRBV10-1|TRBJ2-2|NA
CASSEASGLNTGELFF
TGCGCCAGCAGTGAGGCCAGCGGGCTGAACACCGGGGAGCTGTTTTTT
>NA|TRBV12-5|TRBJ1-1|NA
CASGSPPPVGNTEAFF
TGTGCTAGTGGTTCCCCTCCCCCTGTCGGGAACACTGAAGCTTTCTTT
>NA|TRBV7-2|TRBJ2-3|TRBD2
CASSPGLATSTDTQYF
TGTGCCAGCAGCCCTGGACTAGCGACTAGCACAGATACGCAGTATTTT